A single sample gave rise to the 21 T cell receptor beta chains below, sequenced in a study of Graves' ophthalmopathy and Graves' hyperthyroidism (dated by TCRdb to about 2018). The instrument given in TCRdb is Illumina HiSeq 2000. TCR beta CDR3 regions were amplified from RNA transcripts for repertoire sequencing. HTBI primers and the Qiagen OneStep RT-PCR kit were used in a first-round RT-PCR, which was followed by a second-round multiplex PCR, size selection and purification. TCRdb reanalyzed the raw reads on its own, using fastp at Q25 for trimming and MiXCR for clone calling, and kept in-frame beta chains. Rows with a matching CDR3 protein are joined into one entry that keeps the most common DNA and genes. This sample is represented by about 220,000 distinct CDR3 sequences; 20% to 25% of them were singletons. Jointly, the top ten make up under 55% of the sample. The source material was peripheral blood. These receptors were collected from a woman between 50 and 59 years old with Graves' ophthalmopathy. Donor details come from another sample of the same person, matched by shared clones.

The sample holds a few counts of this clonotype. The V and J genes are TRBV20-1 and TRBJ2-7, with 10 bases fitting TRBD2. This CDR3 comprises 14 residues. V was clipped by 0 bases and J by 3 bases; unmatched bases: 2. CDR1 and CDR2 from the germline V gene are DFQATT and SNEGSKA (reference sequence). This chain's CDR3 is CSARDSSGSYEQYF. CDR3 coding DNA: TGCAGTGCTAGAGATTCTAGCGGGAGCTACGAGCAGTACTTC.

The chain recombines TRBV6-2 or TRBV6-3 with TRBJ1-2; 12 bases agree with TRBD1. Trimming took 4 bases from V and 8 from J; bases not matched to a gene: 17. CDR1 MNHEY and CDR2 SVGEGT come from the germline V gene. The CDR3 sequence is 18 residues long. The CDR3 is CASSSPIVPGQGAGGYTF. Written as DNA, the CDR3 is TGTGCCAGCAGTTCCCCAATAGTTCCGGGACAGGGGGCTGGGGGCTACACCTTC.

In its sample, this clonotype was seen many times. The chain has TRBV6-5 and TRBJ1-5; D is possibly TRBD1 (6 bases). The CDR3 has 12 amino acids. Per the germline V gene, CDR1 is MNHEY and CDR2 is SVGAGI. V was cut by 7 bases and J by 11 bases, with 15 bases left in between. CDR3 sequence reads: CASNGGFGAQHF. The DNA for the CDR3 is TGTGCCAGCAACGGGGGCTTTGGAGCCCAGCATTTT.

This clonotype was seen ten or more times. The chain has TRBV12-3 or TRBV12-4 and TRBJ1-1, with TRBD1 matching over 7 bases. This CDR3 spans 14 amino acids. Unmatched junction bases numbered 5, after V lost 6 bases and J lost 1 base. CDR3 sequence reads: CASRPTGANTEAFF. The CDR3 DNA reads as TGTGCCAGCAGGCCAACAGGGGCGAACACTGAAGCTTTCTTT.

V usage is TRBV30 and J usage is TRBJ2-2, with 9 positions matching TRBD2. V was clipped by 7 bases and J by 1 base; unmatched bases: 4. Germline V lookup: CDR1 GTSNPN, CDR2 SVGIG (reference sequence). CDR3 length: 14 residues. This CDR3 is CASKTSGNTGELFF. CDR3 nucleotide sequence: TGTGCCTCAAAGACTAGCGGGAACACCGGGGAGCTGTTTTTT.

This clonotype showed up many times. J is TRBJ1-1 and V is TRBV29-1; D is undetermined. V was pared by 4 bases and J by 7 bases, with 10 bases between. From germline, CDR1 is SQVTM and CDR2 ANQGSEA. The CDR3 has 11 residues. The CDR3 DNA reads as TGCAGCGTTGCGGAGAGGAGTGAAGCTTTCTTT. It translates to CSVAERSEAFF.

This clonotype was observed a few times. V is TRBV28 and J is TRBJ2-4; the match to TRBD2 covers 12 bases. CDR1 is MDHEN, CDR2 SYDVKM, per germline. The length of the CDR3 is 19 residues. Trimming took 3 bases from V and 1 from J; bases not matched to a gene: 10. The CDR3 spells CASSFLSLAGGPAKNIQYF. The CDR3 DNA is TGTGCCAGCAGTTTTCTTAGTCTAGCGGGAGGGCCGGCCAAAAACATTCAGTACTTC.

This chain connects TRBV5-1 to TRBJ2-5; a weak D match, TRBD2 (5 bases). CDR1 is SGHRS, CDR2 YFSETQ, per germline. V was pared by 7 bases and J by 4 bases, with 23 bases between. The CDR3 runs 16 residues. The CDR3 loop is CASGSQAQGEGETQYF. CDR3 nucleotide sequence: TGCGCCAGCGGAAGCCAGGCTCAAGGAGAGGGAGAGACCCAGTACTTC.

In this sample, this clonotype turned up once. At one end the junction does not follow the germline gene, possibly because of a read error. The chain employs TRBV6-1 and TRBJ1-2; no reliable D call. The V gene's germline CDR1 is MNHNS and CDR2 SASEGT. This CDR3 spans 14 amino acids. The CDR3 DNA follows: TGCGCCAGCACCCTACATCAGACGTCGAGTGGCTACACCTTC. Amino acid sequence: CASTLHQTSSGYTF.

This clonotype has ten or more counts. Written as DNA, the CDR3 is TGCAGTGCGGGGGGACTAGCGGGAGTGAGAATAAGGCGCCAAGAGACCCAGTACTTC. Translation gives CSAGGLAGVRIRRQETQYF. The rearrangement links TRBV20-1 to TRBJ2-5, with 14 bases matching TRBD2. The V segment lost 6 bases and the J segment 1 base; nucleotides outside the gene matches: 16. CDR3 length: 19 residues. Germline CDR1 is DFQATT and CDR2 is SNEGSKA (reference sequence).

In this sample, this clonotype turned up many times. The chain has TRBV13 and TRBJ2-7; TRBD1 aligns across 7 bases. The germline CDR1 and CDR2 sequences are PRHDT and FYEKMQ (reference sequence). Trimming took 3 bases from V and 1 from J; bases not matched to a gene: 9. The CDR3 consists of 16 residues. CDR3 loop: CASSFRQGRGSYEQYF. In nucleotides, the CDR3 is TGTGCCAGCAGCTTCAGACAGGGTAGGGGTTCCTACGAGCAGTACTTC.

This clonotype was found many times. The rearrangement uses TRBV5-1 and TRBJ1-1; D is perhaps TRBD1 (5 bases). The ends were cut back, 3 bases at V and 1 base at J, with 16 bases in the middle. Looked up from germline, CDR1 is SGHRS and CDR2 is YFSETQ. The CDR3 length is 16 residues. The CDR3 sequence is CASSSGHNKGNTEAFF. Written as DNA, the CDR3 is TGCGCCAGCAGCTCAGGGCACAACAAAGGGAACACTGAAGCTTTCTTT.

This clonotype was seen many times. The V gene is TRBV20-1, the J gene TRBJ1-1, with D unresolved. V lost 0 bases, J lost 3 bases, and 5 bases lay in between. This CDR3 contains 12 residues. CDR1 DFQATT and CDR2 SNEGSKA come from the germline V gene (reference sequence). CDR3 sequence reads: CSARDTHTEAFF. The CDR3 DNA sequence: TGCAGTGCTAGAGATACGCACACTGAAGCTTTCTTT.

This clonotype came up many times. This chain uses TRBV28 with TRBJ2-7; 8 bases line up with TRBD1. CDR1 is MDHEN and CDR2 is SYDVKM in the germline V gene. The CDR3 spans 12 residues. J was trimmed by 4 bases and V by 9 bases; bases with no gene match: 5. CDR3 in DNA: TGTGCCAGTCGGACAGGGAGGTACGAGCAGTACTTC. It encodes CASRTGRYEQYF.

This clonotype was seen repeatedly, ten times or more. This chain uses TRBV6-1 with TRBJ1-1; 7 bases match TRBD1. There are 15 residues in the CDR3. The germline V gene encodes CDR1 MNHNS and CDR2 SASEGT. The trim removed 6 bases at V and 0 bases at J, leaving 7 bases unmatched. CDR3 in DNA: TGTGCCAGCAGGGTCCAGGGGGACATGAACACTGAAGCTTTCTTT. Its protein product is CASRVQGDMNTEAFF.

This clonotype was recorded at least ten times. The chain couples TRBV20-1 to TRBJ2-7; D call uncertain. The CDR3 loop spans 12 amino acids. Between the trimmed V and J ends, which lost 0 bases and 3 bases, there was a span of 6 bases. CDR1 DFQATT and CDR2 SNEGSKA come from the germline V gene (reference sequence). The CDR3 is CSAREEIYEQYF. The CDR3 coding sequence is TGCAGTGCTAGAGAGGAAATCTACGAGCAGTACTTC.

This clonotype was detected ten times or more. J is TRBJ1-2 and V is TRBV6-1; 7 positions match TRBD1. J lost 9 bases, V lost 2 bases, and 6 bases had no gene match. The CDR3 is 13 amino acids. In germline, CDR1 is MNHNS, CDR2 SASEGT. CDR3 loop: CASSERAGGSYTF. In DNA form, the CDR3 reads TGTGCCAGCAGTGAACGGGCAGGGGGGAGCTACACCTTC.

This clonotype was observed at least ten times. The chain combines TRBV30 with TRBJ1-2; TRBD1 is a possible D gene (6 bases). The CDR3 has 13 amino acids. The V gene lost 0 bases and the J gene lost 3 bases, with 8 bases spanning the gap. Germline V CDR1 and CDR2: GTSNPN, SVGIG (reference sequence). CDR3 bases: TGTGCCTGGAGTGTACAGGGTTACTATGGCTACACCTTC. It encodes CAWSVQGYYGYTF. Variable domain in full (rest from reference TRBV30 and TRBJ1-2): SQTIHQWPATLVQPVGSPLSLECTVEGTSNPNLYWYRQAAGRGLQLLFYSVGIGQISSEVPQNLSASRPQDRQFILSSKKLLLSDSGFYLCAWSVQGYYGYTFGSGTRLTVV.

This clonotype was detected ten times or more. The gene calls are TRBV6-7 and TRBJ1-5, with TRBD1 matching 12 bases. TRBV6-7 is reported as an ORF; its role is uncertain. This CDR3 region has 22 residues. The ends lost 1 base at V and 0 bases at J; junction bases unmatched: 16. The CDR3 region is CASSYWSPPGQGATYSNQPQHF. CDR3 DNA sequence: TGTGCCAGCAGTTACTGGTCCCCACCGGGACAGGGGGCAACTTATAGCAATCAGCCCCAGCATTTT.

At least ten counts were recorded for this clonotype. DNA of the CDR3: TGTGCCAGCAGGGGTTTGTATGGCTACACCTTC. Translating gives CASRGLYGYTF. This chain uses TRBV2 with TRBJ1-2; D gene unclear. V shed 6 bases and J shed 5 bases, with 7 bases lying between them. CDR3 length equals 11 residues. Germline loops: CDR1 SNHLY, CDR2 FYNNEI.

This clonotype came up many times. The rearrangement joins TRBV9 to TRBJ1-1, with a possible D match to TRBD1 (5 bases). The CDR3 sequence is 14 residues long. Germline V gene sequence: CDR1 SGDLS, CDR2 YYNGEE. The V end lost 4 bases, the J end lost 7 bases, and 17 bases lay between the germline ends. The CDR3 region is CASSPHGTSGEAFF. CDR3 DNA sequence: TGTGCCAGCAGCCCCCACGGGACCAGCGGTGAAGCTTTCTTT.